One and the same sample provided the 7 T cell receptor beta chains below, sequenced in a study of T cell clones after liver transplantation. The table came from immunoSEQ multiplex PCR; TCRdb's copy has only in-frame clones and leaves some out. The table records roughly 80,000 clones, 80% to 85% of them present only once. The sample consisted of CD4+ T cells from blood, taken approximately 3.5 years after liver transplant. The source is a human patient who received a liver transplant. Some of the T cells may derive from the graft donor.

J is TRBJ1-2 and V is TRBV6-5; 7 bases are shared with TRBD1. V was pared by 6 bases and J by 5 bases, with 6 bases of the junction left unmatched. Germline CDR1 is MNHEY and CDR2 is SVGAGI. The CDR3 is 13 amino acids. The CDR3 sequence: CASSLTGDYGYTF. For the CDR3, the DNA is TGTGCCAGCAGCCTCACAGGGGATTATGGCTACACCTTC.

This clone has only a few counts. The chain uses TRBV6-1 and TRBJ2-7, with D maybe TRBD1 (6 bases). V was cut by 7 bases and J by 4 bases, with 14 bases left in between. The CDR3 loop spans 13 amino acids. Germline V gives CDR1 MNHNS, CDR2 SASEGT. In nucleotides, the CDR3 is TGTGCCAGCAAGAGGGGGTCTCGATACGAGCAGTACTTC. Its protein is CASKRGSRYEQYF.

This chain joins TRBV28 and TRBJ2-1, with unresolved D. CDR1 is MDHEN, CDR2 SYDVKM, per germline. This CDR3 has 16 residues. The V and J ends lost 4 bases and 7 bases respectively, with 20 bases between them. Here the CDR3 reads CASSSLPRWLINEQFF. The CDR3 DNA reads as TGTGCCAGCAGTTCCCTGCCCCGGTGGTTGATTAATGAGCAGTTCTTC.

The chain uses TRBV4-3 and TRBJ2-2, with D perhaps assigned TRBD1 or TRBD2 (5 bases each). Trimming left V 6 bases short and J 2 bases short, with 16 bases between. The CDR3 extends over 16 amino acids. Germline CDR1 and CDR2: LGHNA and YSLEER. CDR3: CASRRTGTYNTGELFF. CDR3 coding DNA: TGCGCCAGCAGGCGTACCGGGACCTATAACACCGGGGAGCTGTTTTTT.

V usage is TRBV19 and J usage is TRBJ2-2; D remains ambiguous. The germline CDR1 and CDR2 sequences are LNHDA and SQIVND (reference sequence). The CDR3 totals 16 residues. Deletions cut 4 bases from V and 1 base from J, with 13 bases between. The CDR3 here is CASSSLGFGNTGELFF. CDR3 DNA: TGTGCCAGTAGTAGCCTCGGGTTCGGGAACACCGGGGAGCTGTTTTTT.

This clone appeared a single time. The V gene is TRBV15, the J gene TRBJ1-5; D call uncertain. Germline V lookup: CDR1 LNHNV, CDR2 YYDKDF (reference sequence). V lost 4 bases and J 1 base, leaving 5 bases between the germline ends. This CDR3 region has 13 residues. DNA for the CDR3: TGTGCCACCAGCATAAGGAGCAATCAGCCCCAGCATTTT. Encoded protein: CATSIRSNQPQHF. The whole variable domain, filled in from reference TRBV15 and TRBJ1-5, reads DAMVIQNPRYQVTQFGKPVTLSCSQTLNHNVMYWYQQKSSQAPKLLFHYYDKDFNNEADTPDNFQSRRPNTSFCFLDIRSPGLGDTAMYLCATSIRSNQPQHFGDGTRLSIL.

The chain is built from TRBV28 and TRBJ2-1; D is unresolved. CDR1 is MDHEN and CDR2 is SYDVKM in the germline V gene. Trimming shortened V by 5 bases and J by 7 bases, and 15 bases separated the two germline ends. CDR3 length: 14 residues. CDR3 in DNA: TGTGCCAGCAGTCCCGCTGGAGCCGGTAATGAGCAGTTCTTC. Its translation is CASSPAGAGNEQFF. Full variable domain (outside the CDR3, taken from reference TRBV28 and TRBJ2-1): DVKVTQSSRYLVKRTGEKVFLECVQDMDHENMFWYRQDPGLGLRLIYFSYDVKMKEKGDIPEGYSVSREKKERFSLILESASTNQTSMYLCASSPAGAGNEQFFGPGTRLTVL.